The 26 T cell receptor beta chains listed next were all sequenced from one sample in a study of cytomegalovirus exposure and HLA in healthy donors. Clones were read by immunoSEQ multiplex PCR, and TCRdb kept only the in-frame ones, dropping some. In the table there are tens of thousands of clones, roughly 93% of which are singletons. Sequenced material: PBMCs. The source is a man in his thirties or forties in good health and CMV-seronegative.

This chain connects TRBV6-1 to TRBJ2-7, with D maybe TRBD2 (5 bases). V lost 2 bases and J 2 bases, leaving 7 bases between the germline ends. Germline V CDR1 and CDR2: MNHNS, SASEGT. The CDR3 extends over 13 amino acids. The CDR3 nucleotides read TGTGCCAGCAGTGAACCCGGGACCTACGAGCAGTACTTC. It specifies CASSEPGTYEQYF.

V usage is TRBV6-1 and J usage is TRBJ1-5, with TRBD1 identical over 8 bases. Trimming cost V 5 bases and J 4 bases; bases outside gene matches: 7. This CDR3 is 15 amino acids long. Germline values: CDR1 MNHNS, CDR2 SASEGT. CDR3 loop: CASSSQDRANQPQHF. Here the CDR3 DNA reads TGTGCCAGCAGTTCTCAGGACAGGGCTAATCAGCCCCAGCATTTT.

The J gene is TRBJ2-7, the V gene TRBV5-5, with D maybe TRBD1 (5 bases). Germline CDR1 reads SGHKS; CDR2 reads YYEKEE (reference sequence). CDR3 length equals 16 residues. V was trimmed by 2 bases and J by 0 bases, leaving 15 bases between them. The CDR3 sequence: CASSFGPGRSSYEQYF. Here the CDR3 DNA reads TGTGCCAGCAGCTTCGGCCCAGGGCGCTCCTCCTACGAGCAGTACTTC.

V and J are TRBV6-4 and TRBJ1-2; 7 bases match TRBD1. The CDR3 is 18 residues long. Trimming took 3 bases from V and 5 from J; bases not matched to a gene: 18. In germline, CDR1 is MRHNA, CDR2 SNTAGT. The CDR3 sequence is CASSERGRTGSPFYGYTF. CDR3 coding DNA: TGTGCCAGCAGTGAGAGGGGTAGGACAGGTTCTCCATTTTATGGCTACACCTTC.

To note about this clone: Mismatch with germline at one junction end may stem from a read error. This sequence joins TRBV7-7 and TRBJ2-7; 9 nucleotides match TRBD2. CDR1 SSHAT and CDR2 FNYEAQ come from the germline V gene (reference sequence). The CDR3 is 15 amino acids. The CDR3, as DNA: TGTGCTAGCAGCCCGTCTAGCGGGGCCTCCTACGAGCAGTACTTC. This codes for CASSPSSGASYEQYF. The full variable domain, in which reference TRBV7-7 and TRBJ2-7 provide the parts outside the CDR3, is GAGVSQSPRYKVTKRGQDVTLRCDPISSHATLYWYQQALGQGPEFLTYFNYEAQPDKSGLPSDRFSAERPEGSISTLTIQRTEQRDSAMYRCASSPSSGASYEQYFGPGTRLTVT.

This sequence joins TRBV27 and TRBJ2-3; 9 positions agree with TRBD2. Germline CDR1 MNHEY, CDR2 SMNVEV (reference sequence). With 5 bases clipped from V and 5 bases from J, the junction kept 14 bases outside the gene matches. This CDR3 is 17 amino acids long. CDR3 protein: CASSRPFAGGPEDTQYF. The CDR3 nucleotides read TGTGCCAGCAGTCGCCCCTTTGCGGGAGGGCCTGAAGATACGCAGTATTTT.

The chain recombines TRBV19 with TRBJ2-7, with D possibly matching TRBD2 (6 bases). The V end was cut by 5 bases, the J end by 5 bases, with 22 bases between. The CDR3 consists of 16 residues. Germline CDR1 LNHDA, CDR2 SQIVND (reference sequence). CDR3 sequence: CASSLSRDSGPHEQYF. CDR3 in DNA: TGTGCCAGTAGTTTGTCCCGGGACTCTGGCCCTCACGAGCAGTACTTC.

The chain employs TRBV5-1 and TRBJ2-3; TRBD1 matches at 7 bases. Losses at the gene ends were 6 bases for V and 2 bases for J; bases not matched to a gene: 18. Germline CDR1 reads SGHRS; CDR2 reads YFSETQ. The length of the CDR3 is 18 residues. The CDR3 loop reads CASNGTGQQNPHTDTQYF. The CDR3 coding sequence is TGCGCCAGCAATGGGACGGGACAGCAAAATCCGCACACAGATACGCAGTATTTT. Full variable domain (rest looked up from reference TRBV5-1 and TRBJ2-3): KAGVTQTPRYLIKTRGQQVTLSCSPISGHRSVSWYQQTPGQGLQFLFEYFSETQRNKGNFPGRFSGRQFSNSRSEMNVSTLELGDSALYLCASNGTGQQNPHTDTQYFGPGTRLTVL.

This chain connects TRBV7-6 to TRBJ2-1; maybe TRBD2 (5 bases). CDR3 length: 16 residues. V lost 5 bases, J lost 0 bases, and 14 bases lay in between. CDR1 and CDR2 (germline): SGHVS, FNYEAQ. Here the CDR3 reads CASSGPGSSSYNEQFF. CDR3 in DNA: TGTGCCAGCAGCGGCCCTGGGAGTAGCTCCTACAATGAGCAGTTCTTC.

V gene TRBV11-2 combines with J gene TRBJ2-5; weak D call: TRBD1 (5 bases). Germline CDR1 is SGHAT and CDR2 is FQNNGV. V gave up 0 bases and J gave up 5 bases, with 13 bases separating them. The CDR3 runs 15 residues. The CDR3 sequence is CASSLDGASRETQYF. CDR3 DNA: TGTGCCAGCAGCTTAGATGGGGCTAGTCGGGAGACCCAGTACTTC.

The J gene is TRBJ2-7, the V gene TRBV29-1; 7 nucleotides line up with TRBD2. Germline V gene lookup returns CDR1 SQVTM and CDR2 ANQGSEA. This CDR3 is built from 14 residues. With 4 bases clipped from V and 1 base from J, the junction kept 7 bases outside the gene matches. The CDR3 DNA reads TGCAGCGTTGGGGGGGGTTTTCGGTCCTACGAGCAGTACTTC. Encoded protein: CSVGGGFRSYEQYF.

This clone appeared once. The rearrangement uses TRBV5-1 and TRBJ1-2; 8 nucleotides line up with TRBD1. This CDR3 has 14 residues. Germline V lookup: CDR1 SGHRS, CDR2 YFSETQ. The V gene end was trimmed by 4 bases and the J gene end by 5 bases; junction bases not matched to a gene: 7. The CDR3 coding sequence is TGCGCCAGCAGCGGACAGGGTTATGAGTATGGCTACACCTTC. Amino acid sequence: CASSGQGYEYGYTF.

The V call is TRBV15, the J call TRBJ2-7; no clear D. Germline-derived CDR1 and CDR2 are LNHNV and YYDKDF (reference sequence). The CDR3 loop spans 12 amino acids. V was shortened by 3 bases and J by 5 bases, with 8 bases between the two germline ends. The CDR3 nucleotides read TGTGCCACCAGCAGCGGAGCTGACGAGCAGTACTTC. Protein: CATSSGADEQYF.

The chain employs TRBV9 and TRBJ1-4; D not certain. Per germline, CDR1 SGDLS and CDR2 YYNGEE. This CDR3 region has 15 residues. V dropped 1 base and J dropped 6 bases, with 13 bases sitting between them. The CDR3 sequence: CASSVLGRPDEKLFF. Here the CDR3 DNA reads TGTGCCAGCAGCGTATTGGGCCGCCCGGATGAAAAACTGTTTTTT. The full variable domain, completed using reference TRBV9 and TRBJ1-4, is DSGVTQTPKHLITATGQRVTLRCSPRSGDLSVYWYQQSLDQGLQFLIQYYNGEERAKGNILERFSAQQFPDLHSELNLSSLELGDSALYFCASSVLGRPDEKLFFGSGTQLSVL.

V and J are TRBV11-3 and TRBJ2-1, with 9 bases fitting TRBD2. Germline CDR1 is SGHNT and CDR2 is YENEEA. CDR3 length equals 16 residues. The V segment lost 3 bases and the J segment 6 bases; nucleotides outside the gene matches: 9. This CDR3 is CASSLFGTSSGNEQFF. The CDR3 region has the DNA TGTGCCAGCAGCTTGTTCGGGACTAGCTCAGGCAATGAGCAGTTCTTC. Supplemented by reference TRBV11-3 and TRBJ2-1, the full variable domain reads EAGVVQSPRYKIIEKKQPVAFWCNPISGHNTLYWYLQNLGQGPELLIRYENEEAVDDSQLPKDRFSAERLKGVDSTLKIQPAELGDSAVYLCASSLFGTSSGNEQFFGPGTRLTVL.

J is TRBJ2-7 and V is TRBV28, with a tentative D call TRBD2 (5 bases). CDR1 and CDR2 (germline): MDHEN, SYDVKM. V lost 5 bases and J 1 base, leaving 12 bases between the germline ends. CDR3 length equals 14 residues. CDR3 region: CASSPLEDSYEQYF. In DNA form, the CDR3 reads TGTGCCAGCAGTCCCCTGGAGGATTCCTACGAGCAGTACTTC.

This chain's CDR3 is CASSQERRGEQYF. The CDR3 bases are TGCGCCAGCAGCCAAGAACGGCGCGGGGAGCAGTACTTC. This rearrangement joins TRBV4-1 to TRBJ2-7; a possible D gene is TRBD2 (5 bases). Trimming took 0 bases from V and 7 from J, leaving 10 bases between them. Germline V gene lookup returns CDR1 MGHRA and CDR2 YSYEKL. This CDR3 spans 13 amino acids.

This sequence joins TRBV7-8 and TRBJ1-5; D uncertain. V gave up 1 base and J gave up 1 base, with 11 bases separating them. The germline CDR1 and CDR2 sequences are SGHVS and FQNEAQ. The CDR3 sequence is 16 residues long. For the CDR3, the DNA is TGTGCCAGCAGCTTAGATCGCGGGGAGAGCAATCAGCCCCAGCATTTT. The encoded protein is CASSLDRGESNQPQHF.

V gene TRBV7-8 combines with J gene TRBJ1-4; D is perhaps TRBD1 (5 bases). The CDR3 is 14 amino acids. Germline loops: CDR1 SGHVS, CDR2 FQNEAQ. Trimming stripped 3 bases from V and 3 bases from J, with 8 bases between. This chain's CDR3 is CASSFRQPNEKLFF. For the CDR3, the DNA is TGTGCCAGCAGCTTTCGACAGCCTAATGAAAAACTGTTTTTT.

This clone was detected only once. CDR3 sequence (DNA): TGTGCCAGCAGGGGCGGGAAAGTGCGGGAGCAGTACTTC. Protein sequence: CASRGGKVREQYF. V and J are TRBV6-5 and TRBJ2-7, with D possibly matching TRBD2 (6 bases). The CDR3 is 13 residues long. Trimming left V 6 bases short and J 7 bases short, with 16 bases between. Germline V lookup: CDR1 MNHEY, CDR2 SVGAGI.

This chain connects TRBV28 to TRBJ2-7; possible D gene TRBD2, 5 bases. The V gene lost 8 bases and the J gene lost 5 bases, with 16 bases spanning the gap. In germline, CDR1 is MDHEN, CDR2 SYDVKM. This CDR3 has 13 amino acids. The CDR3 nucleotides read TGTGCCAGCGCCGGGGTTACACCCCACGAGCAGTACTTC. Protein: CASAGVTPHEQYF. The complete variable domain, with remaining parts taken from reference TRBV28 and TRBJ2-7, reads DVKVTQSSRYLVKRTGEKVFLECVQDMDHENMFWYRQDPGLGLRLIYFSYDVKMKEKGDIPEGYSVSREKKERFSLILESASTNQTSMYLCASAGVTPHEQYFGPGTRLTVT.

The chain couples TRBV28 to TRBJ2-7; a weak D match, TRBD2 (5 bases). Germline V CDR1 and CDR2: MDHEN, SYDVKM. CDR3 size: 13 residues. Trimming stripped 7 bases from V and 1 base from J, with 11 bases between. CDR3 amino acids: CASTPSGSYEQYF. In DNA, the CDR3 is TGTGCCAGCACCCCCTCGGGGTCCTACGAGCAGTACTTC.

The genes are TRBV2 and TRBJ2-2; weak D call: TRBD2 (5 bases). In germline, CDR1 is SNHLY, CDR2 FYNNEI. Trimming removed 10 bases at V and 2 bases at J, with 20 bases between. The CDR3 sequence is 16 residues long. CDR3 coding DNA: TGTGCCATCCTCAACAAGAGCGGATATAACACCGGGGAGCTGTTTTTT. Translation gives CAILNKSGYNTGELFF. Together with reference TRBV2 and TRBJ2-2, the CDR3 gives the full variable domain: EPEVTQTPSHQVTQMGQEVILRCVPISNHLYFYWYRQILGQKVEFLVSFYNNEISEKSEIFDDQFSVERPDGSNFTLKIRSTKLEDSAMYFCAILNKSGYNTGELFFGEGSRLTVL.

The gene calls are TRBV10-3 and TRBJ2-3; D not resolved. In germline, CDR1 is ENHRY, CDR2 SYGVKD. V was pared by 10 bases and J by 6 bases, with 17 bases between. This CDR3 comprises 13 residues. The CDR3 DNA follows: TGTGCCAACAGCCCCGATTCCACTGATACGCAGTATTTT. It translates to CANSPDSTDTQYF.

In the case of this clone: Sequence at one end of the junction differs from germline and may be a read error. The chain employs TRBV11-2 and TRBJ1-4; 9 positions agree with TRBD1. The CDR3 is made up of 13 amino acids. Germline CDR1 SGHAT, CDR2 FQNNGV. Written as DNA, the CDR3 is TGTGCCAGCAGCGGCGACAGGGGGGGTAAACTCTTTTTT. It yields the protein CASSGDRGGKLFF.

CDR3 coding DNA: TGCGCCAGCAGCCACTGGGACAGCTCCCATCAGCCCCAGCATTTT. Its protein product is CASSHWDSSHQPQHF. The chain recombines TRBV5-1 with TRBJ1-5; 7 bases map to TRBD1. The CDR3 length is 15 residues. CDR1 is SGHRS, CDR2 YFSETQ, per germline. V dropped 4 bases and J dropped 5; count of bases not matched to a gene: 9.